Here is one T cell receptor beta chain with its context. Sequencing used immunoSEQ multiplex PCR; TCRdb keeps in-frame clones, though not all of them. This table holds tens of thousands of clones, approximately 90% found once. This sample was included in a study of OX40 agonist ivuxolimab in advanced cancers. The germline V gene has CDR1 SGHRS and CDR2 YFSETQ. The length of the CDR3 is 16 residues. After removal of 3 bases from V and 1 base from J, the junction contained 3 bases not matched to a gene. The chain has TRBV5-1 and TRBJ2-7; TRBD2 matches 14 bases. This receptor was identified in an adult with an advanced solid tumor such as melanoma, head and neck, liver or kidney cancer. The material was CD4+ or CD8+ T cells sorted from blood, obtained in a trial of the OX40 agonist ivuxolimab. CDR3 bases: TGCGCCAGCAGCTCCGGACTAGCGGGAGGATCCTACGAGCAGTACTTC. Residues: CASSSGLAGGSYEQYF.